This TCR beta chain was identified in a study of graft-versus-host responses after intestinal transplantation. Study-level information: Isolated intestinal, liver-intestinal, or multivisceral transplants were what recipients had. Study results and caveats: Across patients carrying graft-donor T cell macrochimerism, allografts held high graft-versus-host to host-versus-graft clonal ratios. Early HvG declines after transplant were associated with peak circulating GvH clone levels.

TCRdb's table, derived via immunoSEQ multiplex PCR, lists solely in-frame clones and lacks some. The sample shows about 25,000 clones, around two fifths of them seen only once. This clone was observed a few times. Both CD3+CD4+ and CD3+CD8+ responders that were proliferating and CFSE-low underwent sorting after the reaction. The specimen comprised alloreactive CD4+ T cells from a mixed lymphocyte reaction culture, sampled before intestinal transplant. Subset defined: CFSE-low proliferating T cells sorted from roughly 6-day pre-transplant mixed lymphocyte reaction (GvH or HvG direction). This receptor was obtained from a human patient who received an intestinal transplant.

As DNA, the CDR3 is TGTGCCAGTAGCAGGCAGGGACTAGCCGGGGAGACCCAGTACTTC. Encoded protein: CASSRQGLAGETQYF. The J gene is TRBJ2-5, the V gene TRBV19; 9 bases fit TRBD2. V was pared by 6 bases and J by 5 bases, with 10 bases of the junction left unmatched. The germline CDR1 and CDR2 sequences are LNHDA and SQIVND (reference sequence). CDR3 length: 15 residues.